The source of this T cell receptor beta chain is a study of cytomegalovirus exposure and HLA in healthy donors. Looking at the study overall: From HLA-typed donors, an early data release held about 85 million unique TCRs. Study-wide results and caveats: A later analysis appeared to link common viral pathogens to several of the most significant clusters. It was approximately 160 TCR beta chains that were listed as cytomegalovirus-associated.

This clone appeared a few times. The antigen remains unidentified. The primer mix had 60 Vbeta and 13 Jbeta primers. TCRdb keeps only in-frame clones here, not all; method: immunoSEQ multiplex PCR. The sample comprises 150,000 to 200,000 clones, around three quarters of which are singletons, and 1.5% to 1.8% rests with the top ten. This CDR3 spans 12 amino acids. The V end was cut by 2 bases, the J end by 8 bases, with 12 bases between. CDR1 and CDR2 (germline): GTSNPN, SVGIG (reference sequence). This receptor was identified in a man aged 35-49 years in good health and CMV-seronegative. The chain recombines TRBV30 with TRBJ2-5, with D uncertain. Specimen: PBMCs. The CDR3 sequence is CAWSPTVGTQYF. The CDR3 nucleotides read TGTGCCTGGAGTCCCACGGTCGGTACCCAGTACTTC.